This is a list of T cell receptor beta chains from one sample in a study of T cells after yellow fever vaccination. MiXCR, run by TCRdb on the 5' RACE reads, gives a single entry per CDR3 protein. The data hold around 50,000 distinct CDR3 sequences, with 7.4% observed a single time. The sample consisted of CD8+ T cells sorted from PBMCs, taken roughly 14 days after the first yellow fever vaccination. The source of these receptors is a man in his late teens or twenties who received the YFV17D yellow fever vaccine. Both conserved end residues are part of each CDR3. The D gene is left open where the match is weak. Size is stated for part of the rows, as once, few or many counts, or as a class when the clone is expanded.

v_gene: TRBV4-2
abundance: many
j_gene: TRBJ2-6
d_gene: -
CDR3aa: CASSQETGGRPGGANVLTF
CDR3nt: TGTGCCAGCAGCCAAGAGACAGGTGGGAGACCTGGCGGGGCCAACGTCCTGACTTTC

v_gene: TRBV14
abundance: few
j_gene: TRBJ1-1
d_gene: -
CDR3aa: CASSQVSLNTEAFF
CDR3nt: TGTGCCAGCAGCCAAGTCAGTCTTAACACTGAAGCTTTCTTT

v_gene: TRBV6-6
abundance: many
j_gene: TRBJ1-1
d_gene: -
CDR3aa: CASSYAGITEAFF
CDR3nt: TGTGCCAGCAGTTACGCCGGTATAACTGAAGCTTTCTTT

v_gene: TRBV5-1
abundance: -
j_gene: TRBJ2-5
d_gene: TRBD2
CDR3aa: CASSLKVGGGAGQETQYF
CDR3nt: TGCGCCAGCAGCTTGAAGGTTGGCGGGGGGGCCGGCCAAGAGACCCAGTACTTC

v_gene: TRBV7-9
abundance: many
j_gene: TRBJ2-2
d_gene: -
CDR3aa: CASSSRTLALGAGELFF
CDR3nt: TGTGCCAGCAGCTCCCGGACACTTGCCCTCGGGGCCGGGGAGCTGTTTTTT

v_gene: TRBV6-2/TRBV6-3
abundance: few
j_gene: TRBJ1-1
d_gene: TRBD1
CDR3aa: CASSMGQAPNTEAFF
CDR3nt: TGTGCCAGCAGCATGGGACAGGCCCCGAACACTGAAGCTTTCTTT

v_gene: TRBV27
abundance: many
j_gene: TRBJ2-3
d_gene: -
CDR3aa: CASSLLGGEADTQYF
CDR3nt: TGTGCCAGCAGTTTATTAGGCGGGGAAGCAGATACGCAGTATTTT

v_gene: TRBV5-1
abundance: few
j_gene: TRBJ2-5
d_gene: TRBD1
CDR3aa: CASSPDGTGEETQYF
CDR3nt: TGCGCCAGCAGCCCGGACGGGACAGGGGAAGAGACCCAGTACTTC

v_gene: TRBV5-1
abundance: many
j_gene: TRBJ2-7
d_gene: -
CDR3aa: CASSLRELDYEQYF
CDR3nt: TGCGCCAGCAGCCTCCGGGAATTAGATTACGAGCAGTACTTC

v_gene: TRBV5-3
abundance: -
j_gene: TRBJ2-2
d_gene: TRBD2
CDR3aa: CASGLGLAGANTGELFF
CDR3nt: TGTGCCAGCGGCTTGGGACTAGCGGGGGCCAACACCGGGGAGCTGTTTTTT

v_gene: TRBV5-5
abundance: -
j_gene: TRBJ1-1
d_gene: -
CDR3aa: CASSLDTFRATEAFF
CDR3nt: TGTGCCAGCAGCCTTGACACCTTCCGGGCCACTGAAGCTTTCTTT

v_gene: TRBV5-1
abundance: many
j_gene: TRBJ2-3
d_gene: -
CDR3aa: CASSLPETDTQYF
CDR3nt: TGCGCCAGCAGCTTGCCGGAGACGGATACGCAGTATTTT

v_gene: TRBV4-3
abundance: many
j_gene: TRBJ2-5
d_gene: -
CDR3aa: CASSQGLVETQYF
CDR3nt: TGCGCCAGCAGCCAAGGGCTAGTTGAGACCCAGTACTTC

v_gene: TRBV7-2
abundance: many
j_gene: TRBJ2-1
d_gene: TRBD2
CDR3aa: CASSEISGGHNEQFF
CDR3nt: TGTGCCAGCAGCGAAATCAGCGGGGGGCACAATGAGCAGTTCTTC

v_gene: TRBV7-6
abundance: many
j_gene: TRBJ2-2
d_gene: -
CDR3aa: CASSFRVAGELFF
CDR3nt: TGTGCCAGCAGCTTCAGGGTTGCCGGGGAGCTGTTTTTT

v_gene: TRBV5-1
abundance: many
j_gene: TRBJ1-2
d_gene: -
CDR3aa: CASSPPPGTGYTF
CDR3nt: TGCGCCAGCAGCCCCCCGCCGGGGACTGGCTACACCTTC

v_gene: TRBV27
abundance: many
j_gene: TRBJ2-6
d_gene: -
CDR3aa: CASSNRGATGANVLTF
CDR3nt: TGTGCCAGCAGCAACCGAGGGGCGACAGGGGCCAACGTCCTGACTTTC

v_gene: TRBV29-1
abundance: many
j_gene: TRBJ1-5
d_gene: -
CDR3aa: CSRKAQSFNQPQHF
CDR3nt: TGCAGCCGAAAGGCTCAGAGCTTCAATCAGCCCCAGCATTTT

v_gene: TRBV7-9
abundance: many
j_gene: TRBJ2-2
d_gene: -
CDR3aa: CASKKNTGELFF
CDR3nt: TGTGCCAGCAAGAAGAACACCGGGGAGCTGTTTTTT

v_gene: TRBV7-8
abundance: many
j_gene: TRBJ2-3
d_gene: TRBD2
CDR3aa: CASDPGTSFDTQYF
CDR3nt: TGTGCCAGCGACCCCGGGACTAGCTTCGATACGCAGTATTTT

v_gene: TRBV7-7
abundance: many
j_gene: TRBJ2-1
d_gene: -
CDR3aa: CASSLAAGILNEQFF
CDR3nt: TGTGCCAGCAGCTTAGCGGCAGGAATCCTCAATGAGCAGTTCTTC

v_gene: TRBV4-2
abundance: -
j_gene: TRBJ2-5
d_gene: TRBD2
CDR3aa: CASSQGVGRAGGEETQYF
CDR3nt: TGTGCCAGCAGCCAAGGAGTAGGTCGAGCGGGGGGGGAAGAGACCCAGTACTTC

v_gene: TRBV7-3
abundance: many
j_gene: TRBJ1-1
d_gene: -
CDR3aa: CASSPTMATEAFF
CDR3nt: TGTGCCAGCAGCCCTACGATGGCAACTGAAGCTTTCTTT

v_gene: TRBV4-3
abundance: many
j_gene: TRBJ2-5
d_gene: -
CDR3aa: CASSQDLGVYRQETQYF
CDR3nt: TGCGCCAGCAGCCAAGATCTGGGTGTTTACCGGCAGGAGACCCAGTACTTC

v_gene: TRBV12-3/TRBV12-4
abundance: many
j_gene: TRBJ2-1
d_gene: -
CDR3aa: CASSLRVGGISYNEQFF
CDR3nt: TGTGCCAGCAGTTTACGTGTGGGGGGCATCTCCTACAATGAGCAGTTCTTC

v_gene: TRBV20-1
abundance: few
j_gene: TRBJ2-7
d_gene: TRBD2
CDR3aa: CSAAAHLLAGGAYEQYF
CDR3nt: TGCAGTGCTGCCGCCCACCTTCTAGCGGGGGGGGCCTACGAGCAGTACTTC

v_gene: TRBV9
abundance: many
j_gene: TRBJ2-1
d_gene: -
CDR3aa: CASSVAGVNEQFF
CDR3nt: TGTGCCAGCAGCGTGGCAGGGGTCAATGAGCAGTTCTTC

v_gene: TRBV5-1
abundance: many
j_gene: TRBJ2-7
d_gene: TRBD2
CDR3aa: CASSTERGDEQYF
CDR3nt: TGCGCCAGCAGTACCGAGCGGGGAGACGAGCAGTACTTC

v_gene: TRBV9
abundance: many
j_gene: TRBJ1-6
d_gene: -
CDR3aa: CASSVGGGANSPLHF
CDR3nt: TGTGCCAGCAGCGTAGGTGGGGGTGCTAATTCACCCCTCCACTTT

v_gene: TRBV6-5
abundance: many
j_gene: TRBJ2-4
d_gene: TRBD2
CDR3aa: CASSYAPVGDGRAKNIQYF
CDR3nt: TGTGCCAGCAGCTACGCGCCGGTTGGGGACGGGAGGGCCAAAAACATTCAGTACTTC

v_gene: TRBV4-2
abundance: many
j_gene: TRBJ2-6
d_gene: -
CDR3aa: CASSQVGTAGANVLTF
CDR3nt: TGTGCCAGCAGCCAAGTAGGGACGGCCGGGGCCAACGTCCTGACTTTC

v_gene: TRBV6-1
abundance: many
j_gene: TRBJ2-7
d_gene: TRBD2
CDR3aa: CASSLTSGGSYEQYF
CDR3nt: TGTGCCAGCAGTCTCACTAGCGGGGGTTCCTACGAGCAGTACTTC

v_gene: TRBV5-1
abundance: few
j_gene: TRBJ2-1
d_gene: TRBD2
CDR3aa: CASSSLAGGPYEQFF
CDR3nt: TGCGCCAGCAGCTCTTTAGCGGGGGGGCCATATGAGCAGTTCTTC

v_gene: TRBV27
abundance: many
j_gene: TRBJ2-3
d_gene: -
CDR3aa: CASRALHGPDTQYF
CDR3nt: TGTGCCAGCAGGGCCCTCCATGGACCAGATACGCAGTATTTT

v_gene: TRBV3-1
abundance: many
j_gene: TRBJ1-2
d_gene: -
CDR3aa: CASSYPGTSYGYTF
CDR3nt: TGTGCCAGCAGCTACCCCGGGACAAGCTATGGCTACACCTTC

v_gene: TRBV20-1
abundance: many
j_gene: TRBJ2-1
d_gene: -
CDR3aa: CSALGLEKSYNEQFF
CDR3nt: TGCAGTGCTCTGGGACTGGAAAAGAGTTACAATGAGCAGTTCTTC

v_gene: TRBV6-2/TRBV6-3
abundance: many
j_gene: TRBJ1-5
d_gene: -
CDR3aa: CASSSFGGNQPQHF
CDR3nt: TGTGCCAGCAGTTCTTTTGGCGGCAATCAGCCCCAGCATTTT

v_gene: TRBV6-5
abundance: few
j_gene: TRBJ2-3
d_gene: TRBD2
CDR3aa: CASSYSGGLAGGTDTQYF
CDR3nt: TGTGCCAGCAGTTACTCCGGGGGACTAGCGGGGGGCACAGATACGCAGTATTTT

v_gene: TRBV7-7
abundance: many
j_gene: TRBJ2-3
d_gene: TRBD2
CDR3aa: CASSYAAGGTDTQYF
CDR3nt: TGTGCTAGCAGCTACGCAGCGGGGGGCACAGATACGCAGTATTTT

v_gene: TRBV7-9
abundance: many
j_gene: TRBJ1-1
d_gene: -
CDR3aa: CASSLARREAFF
CDR3nt: TGTGCCAGCAGCTTAGCGCGACGCGAAGCTTTCTTT

v_gene: TRBV7-8
abundance: many
j_gene: TRBJ2-7
d_gene: TRBD1
CDR3aa: CASSYTGVPYEQYF
CDR3nt: TGTGCCAGCAGCTATACAGGGGTTCCCTACGAGCAGTACTTC

v_gene: TRBV7-9
abundance: many
j_gene: TRBJ2-5
d_gene: TRBD1
CDR3aa: CASSYIGTGQETQYF
CDR3nt: TGTGCCAGCAGCTACATAGGGACAGGTCAAGAGACCCAGTACTTC

v_gene: TRBV7-6
abundance: many
j_gene: TRBJ2-3
d_gene: -
CDR3aa: CASSSGTPSDTQYF
CDR3nt: TGTGCCAGCAGCTCCGGGACTCCTTCAGATACGCAGTATTTT

v_gene: TRBV12-5
abundance: many
j_gene: TRBJ2-1
d_gene: TRBD2
CDR3aa: CASGPFGGSSYNEQFF
CDR3nt: TGTGCTAGTGGCCCTTTCGGGGGGAGCTCCTACAATGAGCAGTTCTTC

v_gene: TRBV29-1
abundance: many
j_gene: TRBJ2-2
d_gene: -
CDR3aa: CSVERENTGELFF
CDR3nt: TGCAGCGTTGAACGGGAGAACACCGGGGAGCTGTTTTTT

v_gene: TRBV7-6
abundance: many
j_gene: TRBJ2-7
d_gene: TRBD1
CDR3aa: CASSLGVTGAYEQYF
CDR3nt: TGTGCCAGCAGCTTAGGTGTGACAGGGGCCTACGAGCAGTACTTC